This is a list of T cell receptor beta chains from one sample in a study of shared clonotypes between healthy human individuals. TCRdb's table, derived via immunoSEQ multiplex PCR, lists solely in-frame clones and lacks some. The sample contains 2 million to 3 million clones, just over 90% of which appear only once. The sequenced sample consisted of naive CD4+ T cells sorted from blood. The receptors were sampled from a man younger than 35 in good health. Both conserved end residues are part of each CDR3. The D gene is left open where the match is weak. Some rows have no size entry. The others give once, few or many, or a class for an expanded clone.

>-|14|-|TRBJ1-6|TRBV6-6
CASSDPGTDSPLHF
TGTGCCAGCAGTGACCCGGGGACGGATTCACCCCTCCACTTT
>TRBD1|13|once|TRBJ2-7|TRBV14
CASSQSTGSEQYF
TGTGCCAGCAGCCAATCGACAGGGTCCGAGCAGTACTTC
>TRBD1|15|-|TRBJ1-6|TRBV4-1
CASSQEDRAISPLHF
TGCGCCAGCAGCCAAGAGGACAGGGCTATTTCACCCCTCCACTTT
>TRBD2|17|-|TRBJ2-3|TRBV7-2
CASSASTSGPSTDTQYF
TGTGCCAGCAGCGCGTCTACTAGCGGGCCTAGCACAGATACGCAGTATTTT
>-|13|-|TRBJ1-1|TRBV28
CASLMRWSTEAFF
TGTGCCAGCCTAATGAGGTGGTCCACTGAAGCTTTCTTT
>-|15|-|TRBJ2-2|TRBV9
CASSSPAGYSGELFF
TGTGCCAGCAGCTCCCCGGCAGGGTATAGCGGGGAGCTGTTTTTT
>TRBD2|13|-|TRBJ2-7|TRBV19
CASTRAGGGEQYF
TGTGCCAGTACCCGCGCGGGAGGAGGCGAGCAGTACTTC
>-|16|-|TRBJ1-2|TRBV19
CASRIAGTVTNYGYTF
TGTGCCAGTAGGATTGCCGGGACGGTAACTAACTATGGCTACACCTTC
>TRBD2|16|-|TRBJ2-2|TRBV5-5
CASSLTSGGLSGELFF
TGTGCCAGCAGCTTAACTAGCGGGGGTCTATCCGGGGAGCTGTTTTTT
>TRBD1|14|-|TRBJ2-7|TRBV19
CASSTGTGSLEQYF
TGTGCCAGTAGTACCGGGACAGGATCCCTGGAGCAGTACTTC
>-|15|-|TRBJ2-3|TRBV18
CASSRVTGLTDTQYF
TGTGCCAGCTCAAGGGTGACAGGACTCACAGATACGCAGTATTTT
>-|15|-|TRBJ1-6|TRBV5-1
CASSLEGGYNSPLHF
TGCGCCAGCAGCTTGGAAGGGGGCTATAATTCACCCCTCCACTTT
>-|14|-|TRBJ2-7|TRBV5-1
CASSLDGGGYEQYF
TGCGCCAGCAGCTTGGACGGGGGCGGCTACGAGCAGTACTTC
>-|15|-|TRBJ1-1|TRBV21-1
CASRAITGGRRKAFF
TGTGCCAGCAGAGCCATCACAGGGGGCCGGAGGAAAGCTTTCTTT
>TRBD1|18|once|TRBJ2-6|TRBV11-2
CASSFSEGAGSGANVLTF
TGTGCCAGCAGCTTCTCTGAGGGGGCCGGCTCTGGGGCCAACGTCCTGACTTTC
>-|14|-|TRBJ1-6|TRBV5-6
CASSRVDYNSPLHF
TGTGCCAGCAGCCGGGTCGACTATAATTCACCCCTCCACTTT
>-|14|once|TRBJ1-2|TRBV4-1
CASTTSWFDYGYTF
TGCGCCAGCACCACAAGTTGGTTTGACTATGGCTACACCTTC
>-|14|-|TRBJ1-2|TRBV10-3
CAISESGFDGGYTF
TGTGCCATCAGTGAGTCCGGTTTTGATGGTGGCTACACCTTC
>-|14|-|TRBJ1-1|TRBV5-5
CASSLTGAWTEAFF
TGTGCCAGCAGCTTGACCGGGGCTTGGACTGAAGCTTTCTTT
>-|13|-|TRBJ2-7|TRBV11-2
CASSLVGPSEQYF
TGTGCCAGCAGCTTAGTCGGGCCGAGCGAGCAGTACTTC
>TRBD2|16|-|TRBJ2-3|TRBV7-2
CASSLVFLGTSGKQYF
TGTGCCAGCAGCCTCGTATTTTTGGGGACTAGCGGGAAGCAGTATTTT
>TRBD2|15|-|TRBJ2-5|TRBV27
CASSFRLAGQETQYF
TGTGCCAGCAGTTTCCGACTAGCGGGACAAGAGACCCAGTACTTC
>TRBD2|14|-|TRBJ2-1|TRBV27
CASSPGTSFGEQFF
TGTGCCAGCAGTCCCGGGACTAGTTTCGGTGAGCAGTTCTTC
>TRBD2|14|-|TRBJ2-5|TRBV7-2
CASSPQMGGETQYF
TGTGCCAGCAGCCCGCAAATGGGGGGGGAGACCCAGTACTTC
>-|14|-|TRBJ1-2|TRBV28
CASSLPYANYGYTF
TGTGCCAGCAGTTTGCCGTACGCTAACTATGGCTACACCTTC
>-|13|-|TRBJ2-1|TRBV9
CASSVLASNEQFF
TGTGCCAGCAGCGTTCTAGCGTCCAATGAGCAGTTCTTC
>TRBD1|15|-|TRBJ2-7|TRBV6-1
CASSEEGTGVHEQYF
TGTGCCAGCAGTGAAGAAGGGACAGGGGTTCACGAGCAGTATTTC
>TRBD2|16|-|TRBJ2-1|TRBV4-3
CASSRGEAGGGGEQFF
TGCGCCAGCAGCCGAGGAGAGGCGGGAGGGGGTGGTGAGCAGTTCTTC
>-|16|-|TRBJ2-7|TRBV7-2
CASSLNRLAEYYEQYF
TGTGCCAGCAGCTTGAACAGGCTCGCGGAATACTACGAGCAGTACTTC
>TRBD2|15|once|TRBJ2-1|TRBV6-6
CASSYQSGGNNEQFF
TGTGCCAGCAGTTACCAAAGCGGGGGGAACAATGAGCAGTTCTTC
>TRBD2|14|-|TRBJ2-3|TRBV5-1
CATTVTGGADTQYF
TGCGCCACCACCGTTACGGGGGGGGCAGATACGCAGTATTTT
>-|13|-|TRBJ2-3|TRBV18
CASSPIPAPEQYF
TGTGCCAGCTCACCAATCCCAGCCCCTGAGCAGTATTTT
>TRBD1|15|-|TRBJ1-5|TRBV14
CASSQGDRDNQPQHF
TGTGCCAGCAGCCAAGGTGACAGGGACAATCAGCCCCAGCATTTT
>-|16|-|TRBJ1-5|TRBV2
CASSVIRAPSEQPQHF
TGTGCCAGCAGTGTCATCCGGGCCCCTTCGGAACAGCCCCAGCATTTT
>-|15|-|TRBJ2-5|TRBV6-1
CASSDWSRAQETQYF
TGTGCCAGCAGTGATTGGAGCAGGGCTCAGGAGACCCAGTACTTC
>TRBD1|13|-|TRBJ1-2|TRBV6-5
CASSWTGFYGYTF
TGTGCCAGCAGCTGGACAGGGTTCTATGGCTACACCTTC
>TRBD2|16|-|TRBJ2-2|TRBV5-1
CASSLTSGGNTGELFF
TGCGCCAGCAGCTTGACTAGCGGAGGGAACACCGGGGAGCTGTTTTTT
>-|14|few|TRBJ1-1|TRBV6-5
CASRGLSEGTEAFF
TGTGCCAGCAGGGGATTAAGCGAGGGAACTGAAGCTTTCTTT
>-|14|once|TRBJ1-2|TRBV11-2
CASSRPGGYYGYTF
TGTGCCAGCAGCCGTCCGGGGGGGTACTATGGCTACACCTTC
>TRBD2|15|-|TRBJ2-4|TRBV30
CAWTPILGLVSIQYF
TGTGCCTGGACTCCTATCCTGGGACTAGTAAGCATTCAGTACTTC
>TRBD1|17|-|TRBJ2-3|TRBV5-1
CASSLAGTAPSTDTQYF
TGCGCCAGCAGCTTGGCGGGGACAGCCCCTAGCACAGATACGCAGTATTTT
>TRBD1|15|-|TRBJ1-2|TRBV4-1
CASSQDRDRGRGYTF
TGCGCCAGCAGCCAAGACCGGGACAGGGGTCGGGGCTACACCTTC
>TRBD2|18|-|TRBJ2-5|TRBV7-8
CASSLVAGGPSVQETQYF
TGTGCCAGCAGCTTAGTGGCGGGAGGGCCCTCTGTCCAAGAGACCCAGTACTTC
>-|14|-|TRBJ2-7|TRBV18
CASSPPFGTYEQYF
TGTGCCAGCTCACCACCGTTCGGAACCTACGAGCAGTACTTC
>-|15|-|TRBJ1-1|TRBV6-5
CASSYANSGNTEAFF
TGTGCCAGCAGTTATGCCAACAGTGGGAACACTGAAGCTTTCTTT
>-|15|-|TRBJ2-6|TRBV5-1
CASSLQISGTNVLTF
TGCGCCAGCAGCTTGCAAATCTCTGGGACCAACGTCCTGACTTTC
>-|14|-|TRBJ2-2|TRBV6-4
CASRIDWGTGELFF
TGTGCCAGCAGAATTGACTGGGGAACCGGGGAGCTGTTTTTT
>-|14|few|TRBJ1-5|TRBV30
CAWNTGLGSQPQHF
TGTGCCTGGAATACAGGGTTGGGATCACAGCCCCAGCATTTT
>TRBD2|17|-|TRBJ2-3|TRBV4-1
CASSPYRPGGLTDTQYF
TGCGCCAGCAGCCCTTATAGGCCGGGGGGGCTCACAGATACGCAGTATTTT
>-|15|-|TRBJ2-5|TRBV5-1
CASSPSATALSGQYF
TGCGCCAGCAGCCCTTCTGCGACAGCCCTTAGTGGCCAGTACTTC
>-|14|-|TRBJ1-2|TRBV18
CASSPRGDSYGYTF
TGTGCCAGCTCACCACGTGGAGACTCCTATGGCTACACCTTC
>TRBD1|13|-|TRBJ2-1|TRBV2
CASSEVTGAEQFF
TGTGCCAGCAGCGAAGTTACAGGGGCTGAGCAGTTCTTC
>-|15|-|TRBJ2-2|TRBV5-1
CASSPAGLSTGELFF
TGCGCCAGCAGCCCGGCAGGGTTGTCCACCGGGGAGCTGTTTTTT
>-|13|-|TRBJ1-2|TRBV21-1
CASSLGHVYGYTF
TGTGCCAGCAGCCTCGGACACGTATATGGCTACACCTTC